The source of this TCR beta chain is a study of yellow fever vaccine responses in identical twins. The germline CDR1 and CDR2 sequences are MDHEN and SYDVKM. V lost 11 bases and J 2 bases, leaving 13 bases between the germline ends. This CDR3 contains 12 residues. One entry per CDR3 protein, called by TCRdb with MiXCR from the RT-PCR reads. The sample lists approximately 2,500 distinct CDR3 sequences, 65% to 85% occurring once. The TCR comes from a woman aged 18-35 years who received the yellow fever vaccine. The source was T cells from blood (PBMCs), unsorted or a sorted subset (not recorded which), collected before or after yellow fever vaccination (not recorded which). V usage is TRBV28 and J usage is TRBJ2-7; D remains unclear. The CDR3 bases are TGTGCCGCTGGAGATGAAGCCTACGAGCAGTACTTC. As protein: CAAGDEAYEQYF.